Sequencing of this T cell receptor (beta chain) was carried out in a study of T cells in Graves' hyperthyroidism and ophthalmopathy. The study included ophthalmopathy patients with Clinical Activity Score at least 3, NOSPECS grade at least 4 and duration under 3 months. This clonotype showed up just a few times. V shed 5 bases and J shed 7 bases, with 15 bases lying between them. This CDR3 contains 13 residues. The V gene's germline CDR1 is MNHEY and CDR2 SVGEGT. Amplification targeted TCR beta CDR3 regions from RNA transcripts. The HTBI primer set drove a first-round RT-PCR of the TCR CDR3. MiXCR was run by TCRdb on the multiplex PCR reads, yielding one entry per CDR3 protein. The sample has about 640,000 distinct CDR3 sequences, under 25% seen once.

V and J are TRBV6-2 or TRBV6-3 and TRBJ2-7; D is uncertain. The TCR sequence derives from a man younger than 40 with Graves' ophthalmopathy. Sequencing was carried out using blood. The CDR3, as DNA: TGTGCCAGCAGTACAACTTCAACAAGGGAGCAGTACTTC. Translating it yields CASSTTSTREQYF.